This is a list of T cell receptor beta chains from one sample in a study of T cell changes during pregnancy in multiple sclerosis. Measured with immunoSEQ multiplex PCR; TCRdb has only the in-frame clones, and not every one. The sample consists of 55,000 to 80,000 clones, about 90% of them appearing once. The source was peripheral blood, collected after pregnancy. Source of these receptors: a female donor in good health, enrolled as a control in a pregnancy study. The CDR3 runs from the conserved cysteine through the conserved F or W. A D gene is named only where the DNA matches it firmly. The listing skips clone size in some rows; elsewhere it reads once, few, many or a size class.

17	medium-sized	TRBD2	TRBV7-9	TRBJ2-1	CASSLAGGLAGGREQFF	TGTGCCAGCAGCTTAGCGGGGGGACTAGCGGGAGGCAGGGAGCAGTTCTTC
14	-	TRBD1	TRBV7-2	TRBJ1-1	CASSRTGVNTEAFF	TGTGCCAGCAGCCGGACAGGGGTGAACACTGAAGCTTTCTTT
15	-	TRBD2	TRBV19	TRBJ2-1	CASSILADSYNEQFF	TGTGCCAGTAGCATCCTAGCGGACTCCTACAATGAGCAGTTCTTC
20	-	TRBD2	TRBV6-1	TRBJ2-3	CASSVHSSGGARMGTDTQYF	TGTGCCAGCAGTGTACATTCTAGCGGGGGGGCCCGTATGGGCACAGATACGCAGTATTTT
16	few	-	TRBV27	TRBJ2-7	CASRGGAGGNPYEQYF	TGTGCCAGCAGAGGGGGCGCAGGGGGGAACCCCTACGAGCAGTACTTC
15	few	TRBD2	TRBV6-4	TRBJ2-2	CASSDLAGDTGELFF	TGTGCCAGCAGTGATTTAGCGGGAGACACCGGGGAGCTGTTTTTT
12	-	TRBD2	TRBV10-1	TRBJ2-3	CASSTSVDTQYF	TGCGCCAGCAGTACTAGCGTTGATACGCAGTATTTT
14	once	-	TRBV9	TRBJ2-5	CASSVLHSQETQYF	TGTGCCAGCAGCGTCTTACACAGTCAAGAGACCCAGTACTTC
16	-	-	TRBV4-1	TRBJ2-5	CASSQEGGGQQETQYF	TGCGCCAGCAGCCAAGAGGGTGGCGGACAGCAAGAGACCCAGTACTTC
15	-	-	TRBV6-1	TRBJ1-3	CASSESGGFGNTIYF	TGTGCCAGCAGTGAAAGTGGGGGCTTTGGAAACACCATATATTTT
15	-	-	TRBV7-8	TRBJ2-7	CASSLASQTSYEQYF	TGTGCCAGCAGCTTAGCGAGCCAAACCTCCTACGAGCAGTACTTC
12	-	-	TRBV6-6	TRBJ2-7	CASRSGNYEQYF	TGTGCCAGCAGGTCGGGGAACTACGAGCAGTACTTC
17	once	-	TRBV5-6	TRBJ2-7	CASSLFSDTPGAYEQYF	TGTGCCAGCAGCTTGTTTAGTGATACCCCGGGGGCCTACGAGCAGTACTTC
13	-	-	TRBV2	TRBJ2-7	CASSEASGGEQYF	TGTGCCAGCAGTGAAGCCTCCGGGGGCGAGCAGTACTTC
14	-	TRBD1	TRBV6-1	TRBJ1-5	CASSQQGSGQPQHF	TGTGCCAGCAGTCAACAGGGGAGTGGTCAGCCCCAGCATTTT
14	once	TRBD2	TRBV6-5	TRBJ2-1	CATYEAGAHNEQFF	TGTGCCACTTATGAAGCGGGAGCTCACAATGAGCAGTTCTTC
13	few	TRBD1	TRBV30	TRBJ1-2	CAWSSGTGIGYTF	TGTGCCTGGAGTTCCGGGACAGGGATAGGCTACACCTTC
15	-	-	TRBV4-2	TRBJ2-5	CASSQGVGGQETQYF	TGTGCCAGCAGCCAAGGAGTAGGGGGTCAGGAGACCCAGTACTTC
14	-	-	TRBV29-1	TRBJ1-4	CSALETVSNEKLFF	TGCAGCGCCCTCGAGACAGTATCTAATGAAAAACTGTTTTTT
13	-	-	TRBV16	TRBJ1-5	CANAQVFNQPQHF	TGTGCCAACGCACAGGTTTTCAATCAGCCCCAGCATTTT
14	-	TRBD2	TRBV5-6	TRBJ2-1	CASSPGLAGSEQFF	TGTGCCAGCAGCCCGGGACTAGCGGGAAGTGAGCAGTTCTTC
15	few	-	TRBV16	TRBJ1-5	CASSQGRDSNQPQHF	TGTGCCAGCAGCCAGGGGAGGGATAGCAATCAGCCCCAGCATTTT
16	once	TRBD2	TRBV5-1	TRBJ2-2	CASSSTSGGFTGELFF	TGCGCCAGCAGCTCGACTAGCGGGGGGTTCACCGGGGAGCTGTTTTTT
15	-	TRBD1	TRBV5-6	TRBJ1-2	CASSFRDRDFYGYTF	TGTGCCAGCAGCTTTCGGGACAGGGATTTTTATGGCTACACCTTC
15	-	-	TRBV5-1	TRBJ2-7	CASSVTWDTSYEQYF	TGCGCCAGCAGCGTCACATGGGACACTTCCTACGAGCAGTACTTC
13	-	TRBD1	TRBV15	TRBJ2-7	CATSRGPGGEQYF	TGTGCCACCAGCAGAGGGCCAGGGGGCGAGCAGTACTTC
13	-	TRBD1	TRBV30	TRBJ1-6	CALSTGLSSPLHF	TGTGCCTTATCGACAGGGCTTAGTTCACCCCTCCACTTT
12	-	TRBD1	TRBV5-4	TRBJ1-1	CASSYDRGEAFF	TGTGCCAGCAGCTATGACAGGGGTGAAGCTTTCTTT
14	-	TRBD1	TRBV16	TRBJ2-5	CASSQNRGQETQYF	TGTGCCAGCAGCCAAAACAGGGGCCAAGAGACCCAGTACTTC
13	-	-	TRBV7-7	TRBJ1-3	CASSLSSGNTIYF	TGTGCTAGCAGCTTGAGCTCTGGAAACACCATATATTTT
15	-	TRBD1	TRBV12-5	TRBJ2-7	CASGLVTTGGYEQYF	TGTGCTAGTGGTTTGGTAACTACAGGGGGCTACGAGCAGTACTTC
15	-	TRBD1	TRBV6-5	TRBJ1-3	CASSYTTGAGNTIYF	TGTGCCAGCAGTTATACGACAGGGGCTGGAAACACCATATATTTT
13	-	TRBD1	TRBV4-1	TRBJ1-1	CASSQGGGPMAFF	TGCGCCAGCAGCCAAGGAGGGGGCCCGATGGCTTTCTTT
14	-	-	TRBV27	TRBJ2-1	CASSLSNGPPEQFF	TGTGCCAGCAGTTTATCGAATGGGCCGCCCGAGCAGTTCTTC
16	-	TRBD1	TRBV4-2	TRBJ1-3	CASSQETGVGGNTIYF	TGTGCCAGCAGCCAGGAGACAGGGGTGGGGGGAAACACCATATATTTT
15	-	-	TRBV5-1	TRBJ2-1	CASSSAGSNMNEQFF	TGCGCCAGCAGCTCCGCAGGGTCGAATATGAATGAGCAGTTCTTC
14	-	TRBD2	TRBV6-1	TRBJ2-5	CASSPGTSGETQYF	TGTGCCAGCAGTCCCGGGACTAGTGGTGAGACCCAGTACTTC
13	-	-	TRBV19	TRBJ2-3	CASSTGFSDTQYF	TGTGCCAGTAGTACAGGGTTTTCAGATACGCAGTATTTT
16	-	TRBD2	TRBV25-1	TRBJ2-1	CASSETGLAGYNEQFF	TGTGCCAGCAGTGAGACGGGACTAGCGGGCTACAATGAGCAGTTCTTC
17	-	-	TRBV4-1	TRBJ2-1	CASSQGPYGGSYNEQFF	TGCGCCAGCAGCCAAGGCCCCTACGGGGGTTCGTACAATGAGCAGTTCTTC
16	-	-	TRBV13	TRBJ2-3	CASSLVARRPTDTQYF	TGTGCCAGCAGCTTAGTGGCTAGGAGGCCCACAGATACGCAGTATTTT
14	few	-	TRBV6-1	TRBJ1-6	CASRTSGLNSPLHF	TGTGCCAGCAGGACCTCAGGGTTGAATTCACCCCTCCACTTT
12	-	-	TRBV21-1	TRBJ2-3	CASIAGPDTQYF	TGTGCCAGCATCGCGGGGCCAGATACGCAGTATTTT
16	-	TRBD1	TRBV27	TRBJ1-2	CASSLRQGAQLYGYTF	TGTGCCAGCAGTTTAAGGCAGGGGGCTCAGCTCTATGGCTACACCTTC